The source of this TCR beta chain is a study of blood T cell repertoires in COVID-19. Sequencing used immunoSEQ multiplex PCR; TCRdb keeps in-frame clones, though not all of them. The sample lists 250,000 or so clones, approximately 88% seen once, with around 6.3% in the top ten. The CDR3 is made up of 14 amino acids. Germline values: CDR1 LGHDT, CDR2 YNNKEL (reference sequence). The ends lost 4 bases at V and 5 bases at J; junction bases unmatched: 3. This rearrangement joins TRBV3-1 (or the pseudogene TRBV3-2) to TRBJ2-2, with 8 bases aligning to TRBD2. Material for sequencing was peripheral blood. This sequence originates from a woman aged 25 to 39 with COVID-19, enrolled during active disease. CDR3 sequence: CASSRTGGTGELFF. Written as DNA, the CDR3 is TGTGCCAGCAGCCGGACGGGAGGGACCGGGGAGCTGTTTTTT.